Presented here are 8 T cell receptor beta chains from one specimen sequenced in a study of OX40 agonist ivuxolimab in advanced cancers. Using immunoSEQ multiplex PCR, the repertoire was profiled, and TCRdb retains in-frame clones only, with some absent. The sample records around 72,000 clones, 89% being singletons. This specimen consisted of CD4+ or CD8+ T cells sorted from blood, obtained in a trial of the OX40 agonist ivuxolimab. The receptors here all came from an adult with an advanced solid tumor such as melanoma, head and neck, liver or kidney cancer.

J is TRBJ2-1 and V is TRBV7-9; D is undetermined. Trimming took 5 bases from V and 7 from J, leaving 18 bases between them. From germline, CDR1 is SEHNR and CDR2 FQNEAQ (reference sequence). The CDR3 spans 15 residues. The CDR3 DNA follows: TGTGCCAGCAGCCTTTGGACGAGACCCTTTAATGAGCAGTTCTTC. This encodes CASSLWTRPFNEQFF.

The rearrangement links TRBV28 to TRBJ2-2, with D tentatively TRBD2 (5 bases). The CDR3 spans 16 residues. Germline CDR1 and CDR2: MDHEN and SYDVKM. Trimming left V 4 bases short and J 1 base short, with 13 bases between. This CDR3 reads CASSSTGGGNTGELFF. In DNA form, the CDR3 reads TGTGCCAGCAGTTCCACCGGAGGTGGGAACACCGGGGAGCTGTTTTTT. The full variable domain, with the rest looked up from reference TRBV28 and TRBJ2-2, is DVKVTQSSRYLVKRTGEKVFLECVQDMDHENMFWYRQDPGLGLRLIYFSYDVKMKEKGDIPEGYSVSREKKERFSLILESASTNQTSMYLCASSSTGGGNTGELFFGEGSRLTVL.

This sequence joins TRBV6-1 and TRBJ2-7; maybe TRBD2 (6 bases). In germline, CDR1 is MNHNS, CDR2 SASEGT. The CDR3 extends over 15 amino acids. V dropped 7 bases and J dropped 2 bases, with 18 bases sitting between them. The DNA of the CDR3 is TGTGCCAGCAAGGTTCGTGGAGGGGTGACCTACGAGCAGTACTTC. Translated, it gives CASKVRGGVTYEQYF.

The chain employs TRBV6-6 and TRBJ2-1, with 7 positions matching TRBD1. CDR1 is MNHNY, CDR2 SVGAGI, per germline (reference sequence). The CDR3 spans 11 residues. V shed 5 bases and J 15 bases; nucleotides not matched to a gene: 7. CDR3 bases: TGTGCCAGCAGTCGACAGGGAAATCCGTTCTTC. Its translation is CASSRQGNPFF.

V is TRBV18 and J is TRBJ2-7; 7 positions match TRBD2. V shed 4 bases, J shed 6 bases, and the junction held 3 bases outside the gene matches. This CDR3 is 12 amino acids long. The V gene's germline CDR1 is KGHSH and CDR2 LQKENI. CDR3 amino acids: CASSRGEGEQYF. The CDR3 region has the DNA TGTGCCAGCTCACGGGGGGAGGGCGAGCAGTACTTC.

The chain couples TRBV4-2 to TRBJ1-2; D is ambiguous. CDR1 and CDR2 (germline): LGHNA, YNFKEQ. The CDR3 loop spans 13 amino acids. The V and J ends lost 0 bases and 4 bases respectively, with 6 bases between them. CDR3 amino acids: CASSQDRVYGYTF. CDR3 DNA: TGTGCCAGCAGCCAAGACCGGGTCTATGGCTACACCTTC.

The rearrangement joins TRBV11-3 to TRBJ2-7, with D hard to call. V was clipped by 2 bases and J by 9 bases, with 14 bases between them. The CDR3 is 13 amino acids. The V gene's germline CDR1 is SGHNT and CDR2 YENEEA. In DNA form, the CDR3 reads TGTGCCAGCAGCTTATCTTGGGATCGTCGGCAGTACTTC. Translation gives CASSLSWDRRQYF.

On this clone itself: The identical CDR3 is also encoded by other nucleotide sequences in the sample. The V and J genes are TRBV10-3 and TRBJ2-7; the D gene is possibly TRBD2 (5 bases). Trimming shortened V by 6 bases and J by 3 bases, and 15 bases separated the two germline ends. CDR1 and CDR2 from the germline V gene are ENHRY and SYGVKD. The CDR3 is 14 amino acids. For the CDR3, the DNA is TGTGCCATCAGGGAGGTCGGTGGTGGCTACGAGCAGTACTTC. It specifies CAIREVGGGYEQYF.